The clone carrying this TCR beta chain was observed a single time. Its antigen is as yet unknown. PRAID featured prominent immunodeficiency. The data were obtained in a study of stem cell transplantation in POMP-related autoinflammatory disease. Study details: The study hypothesized thymoproteasome defects skew the TRB repertoire via impaired CD8+ selection. Study findings and constraints: Patients with PRAID showed a restricted number of unique TRB V-J gene pairings. In patients with PRAID, every analyzed T-cell subset tended to show lower diversity and higher clonality.

Clones were sequenced by immunoSEQ multiplex PCR, and TCRdb holds only the in-frame ones, with some missing. The table records more than 20,000 clones, 80% to 85% of them present only once. CDR3 length: 16 residues. Germline CDR1 is SGHNT and CDR2 is YYREEE (reference sequence). V lost 5 bases and J 1 base, leaving 17 bases between the germline ends. The rearrangement uses TRBV5-4 and TRBJ2-3; perhaps TRBD1 as D (7 bases). The sample consisted of CD4+ T cells from PBMCs, taken before stem cell transplantation. This receptor was taken from a human donor with POMP-related autoinflammation and immune dysregulation (PRAID). The CDR3 DNA follows: TGTGCCAGCAGGCCCAGGGGGGACAGAGGCACAGATACGCAGTATTTT. Its protein product is CASRPRGDRGTDTQYF.